The 21 T cell receptor beta chains presented below share a single source sample, sequenced in a study of blood T cell repertoires in COVID-19. Only in-frame clones appear in the TCRdb table, and some are missing; sequencing was by immunoSEQ multiplex PCR. The repertoire holds roughly 250,000 clones, with 86% as singletons. Sequencing was performed on PBMCs or T cells enriched from blood (not recorded which). These receptors were taken from a woman in her fifties or sixties who had recovered from COVID-19.

The rearrangement links TRBV5-1 to TRBJ1-1; D remains ambiguous. Germline values: CDR1 SGHRS, CDR2 YFSETQ. This CDR3 has 11 residues. The germline V and J ends were trimmed by 0 bases and 7 bases, with 4 bases remaining between them. The chain's CDR3 is CASSLGNEAFF. Written as DNA, the CDR3 is TGCGCCAGCAGCTTGGGTAATGAAGCTTTCTTT.

This clone was detected once. The chain links TRBV19 to TRBJ1-5; possible D gene TRBD1, 5 bases. The CDR3 has 13 amino acids. Per germline, CDR1 LNHDA and CDR2 SQIVND (reference sequence). The ends were cut back, 4 bases at V and 7 bases at J, with 11 bases in the middle. CDR3 protein: CASSSGAYQPQHF. The CDR3 bases are TGTGCCAGTAGTAGCGGGGCCTACCAGCCCCAGCATTTT.

The chain uses TRBV14 and TRBJ1-4, with 10 bases aligning to TRBD1. The CDR3 loop spans 16 amino acids. Germline V lookup: CDR1 SGHDN, CDR2 FVKESK. The trim removed 5 bases at V and 8 bases at J, leaving 11 bases unmatched. The CDR3 sequence: CASSWGQGRFGEKLFF. In DNA, the CDR3 is TGTGCCAGCAGCTGGGGACAGGGGAGGTTCGGCGAAAAACTGTTTTTT.

V usage is TRBV3-1 (or the pseudogene TRBV3-2) and J usage is TRBJ2-7; the D gene is possibly TRBD2 (6 bases). The V gene's germline CDR1 is LGHDT and CDR2 YNNKEL (reference sequence). V was trimmed by 1 base and J by 13 bases, leaving 14 bases between them. The CDR3 has 12 amino acids. In DNA, the CDR3 is TGTGCCAGCAGCCAAGCGGAGGGGAGTCATTACTTC. Translated, it gives CASSQAEGSHYF.

The rearrangement joins TRBV4-1 to TRBJ1-1; D is unresolved. V was clipped by 4 bases and J by 5 bases, with 5 bases between them. This CDR3 region has 11 residues. Germline CDR1 MGHRA, CDR2 YSYEKL. DNA for the CDR3: TGCGCCAGCAGCCTCGGTACTGAAGCTTTCTTT. Its translation is CASSLGTEAFF.

Notes on this clone: The same CDR3 is also encoded by other DNA sequences in this sample. This sequence joins TRBV7-9 and TRBJ2-5, with TRBD2 matching 13 bases. CDR1 is SEHNR, CDR2 FQNEAQ, per germline (reference sequence). The trim removed 5 bases at V and 4 bases at J, leaving 7 bases unmatched. The CDR3 consists of 16 residues. The CDR3 DNA reads as TGTGCCAGCAGCCCTGGACTAGCGGGAGTAGGAGAGACCCAGTACTTC. Translating gives CASSPGLAGVGETQYF.

The chain uses TRBV6-5 and TRBJ1-2, with no clear D. The CDR3 consists of 13 residues. Germline V gene lookup returns CDR1 MNHEY and CDR2 SVGAGI. V shed 0 bases and J shed 12 bases, with 14 bases lying between them. The CDR3 DNA is TGTGCCAGCAGTTACTCGTTTTTTCAGGCACACACCTTC. Protein: CASSYSFFQAHTF.

This clone was recorded once. The chain links TRBV9 to TRBJ2-7; 10 bases match TRBD1. Germline trimming cut 0 bases from V and 5 bases from J; bases unmatched to any gene: 11. Germline CDR1 reads SGDLS; CDR2 reads YYNGEE. CDR3 size: 17 residues. The CDR3 protein is CASSVEGQGLFVHEQYF. The CDR3 DNA is TGTGCCAGCAGCGTAGAGGGACAGGGGCTTTTCGTCCACGAGCAGTACTTC.

V and J are TRBV14 and TRBJ2-4; 8 nucleotides match TRBD2. Looked up from germline, CDR1 is SGHDN and CDR2 is FVKESK. V lost 10 bases to trimming and J lost 3 bases; unmatched junction nucleotides: 17. The length of the CDR3 is 17 residues. CDR3 coding DNA: TGTGCCACCTTTGAGAATCGAGCGGGGGAGGTCAAAAACATTCAGTACTTC. The encoded protein is CATFENRAGEVKNIQYF.

This chain connects TRBV7-2 to TRBJ2-5; no clear D gene. From germline, CDR1 is SGHTA and CDR2 FQGNSA. This CDR3 is 13 amino acids long. V was shortened by 0 bases and J by 5 bases, with 7 bases between the two germline ends. The CDR3 DNA sequence: TGTGCCAGCAGCTTAGCTAGGAGTGAGACCCAGTACTTC. This gives the protein CASSLARSETQYF.

The gene calls are TRBV6-5 and TRBJ2-2; a possible D gene is TRBD2 (5 bases). Trimming cost V 4 bases and J 7 bases, with 19 bases left between them. The CDR3 sequence is 16 residues long. CDR1 MNHEY and CDR2 SVGAGI come from the germline V gene. The CDR3 nucleotides read TGTGCCAGCAGTTCCCCCCTGGACGTCGGGATCGGGGAGCTGTTTTTT. As protein: CASSSPLDVGIGELFF.

This clone was seen more than once but under ten times. V and J are TRBV19 and TRBJ2-1; possible D gene TRBD1, 6 bases. The V and J ends lost 0 bases and 7 bases respectively, with 16 bases between them. CDR3 length equals 16 residues. Per the germline V gene, CDR1 is LNHDA and CDR2 is SQIVND (reference sequence). The CDR3 nucleotides read TGTGCCAGTAGTATAGATGGCAGGGGATTCTGGAATGAGCAGTTCTTC. Amino acid sequence: CASSIDGRGFWNEQFF.

The genes are TRBV4-3 and TRBJ1-1, with TRBD1 as a possible D gene (5 bases). Between the trimmed V and J ends, which lost 2 bases and 2 bases, there was a span of 9 bases. The germline V gene encodes CDR1 LGHNA and CDR2 YSLEER. The CDR3 length is 14 residues. Here the CDR3 DNA reads TGCGCCAGCAGCCAACACGACAGAAACACTGAAGCTTTCTTT. It encodes CASSQHDRNTEAFF.

Here the CDR3 reads CASSLVDRGSREQYF. The CDR3, as DNA: TGTGCCAGCAGCTTAGTTGACAGGGGCTCTAGAGAGCAGTACTTC. The chain recombines TRBV7-9 with TRBJ2-7; 8 bases are shared with TRBD1. This CDR3 spans 15 amino acids. CDR1 and CDR2 from the germline V gene are SEHNR and FQNEAQ (reference sequence). Trimming took 1 base from V and 7 from J; bases not matched to a gene: 9.

The rearrangement links TRBV5-4 to TRBJ2-1; D is ambiguous. The V end was cut by 4 bases, the J end by 11 bases, with 10 bases between. The CDR3 is 11 amino acids. Per the germline V gene, CDR1 is SGHNT and CDR2 is YYREEE (reference sequence). This CDR3 reads CASSRSEQQFF. CDR3 nucleotide sequence: TGTGCCAGCAGCCGTTCTGAGCAGCAGTTCTTC.

The rearrangement uses TRBV18 and TRBJ2-5; the D gene is possibly TRBD1 (5 bases). There are 14 residues in the CDR3. The V end lost 4 bases, the J end lost 2 bases, and 11 bases lay between the germline ends. Germline V gene lookup returns CDR1 KGHSH and CDR2 LQKENI. The CDR3 nucleotides are TGTGCCAGCTCACGGCTTGACAGACAAGAGACCCAGTACTTC. It encodes CASSRLDRQETQYF.

The rearrangement links TRBV5-6 to TRBJ1-2; D unresolved. Germline V gives CDR1 SGHDT, CDR2 YYEEEE. Trimming removed 3 bases from V and 1 base from J, with 4 bases in between. The CDR3 runs 12 residues. CDR3 protein: CASSSFNYGYTF. The CDR3 DNA is TGTGCCAGCAGCTCATTTAACTATGGCTACACCTTC. The full variable domain, rest sourced from reference TRBV5-6 and TRBJ1-2, is DAGVTQSPTHLIKTRGQQVTLRCSPKSGHDTVSWYQQALGQGPQFIFQYYEEEERQRGNFPDRFSGHQFPNYSSELNVNALLLGDSALYLCASSSFNYGYTFGSGTRLTVV.

The rearrangement uses TRBV6-5 and TRBJ2-7; TRBD1 might be the D (6 bases). V gave up 2 bases and J gave up 5 bases, with 10 bases separating them. The CDR3 spans 13 residues. The germline CDR1 and CDR2 sequences are MNHEY and SVGAGI. The CDR3 DNA is TGTGCCAGCAGTTACAGCAGGGGTCACGAGCAGTACTTC. This translates into CASSYSRGHEQYF.

This chain links TRBV5-3 with TRBJ2-7; perhaps TRBD2 as D (6 bases). TRBV5-3 is reported as an ORF; its role is uncertain. The CDR3 loop spans 15 amino acids. V was shortened by 3 bases and J by 1 base, with 14 bases between the two germline ends. The CDR3 DNA is TGTGCCAGAAGCTCCACTAGCTCTTGTTCCTACGAGCAGTACTTC. Residues: CARSSTSSCSYEQYF.

The sample holds a few counts of this clone. This chain uses TRBV9 with TRBJ2-3; 7 nucleotides match TRBD1. The length of the CDR3 is 16 residues. With V trimmed by 0 bases and J by 1 base, 5 bases remained unmatched. Germline V gene sequence: CDR1 SGDLS, CDR2 YYNGEE. The CDR3: CASSVAAGGGTDTQYF. For the CDR3, the DNA is TGTGCCAGCAGCGTAGCTGCAGGGGGTGGCACAGATACGCAGTATTTT.

This chain's CDR3 is CASAVSGSWTDTQYF. The CDR3 DNA reads as TGCGCCAGCGCGGTGAGCGGGTCGTGGACAGATACGCAGTATTTT. This chain connects TRBV4-3 to TRBJ2-3, with D possibly TRBD2 on 6 matching bases. The CDR3 has 15 residues. The germline V gene has CDR1 LGHNA and CDR2 YSLEER. The ends were cut back, 8 bases at V and 3 bases at J, with 18 bases in the middle.